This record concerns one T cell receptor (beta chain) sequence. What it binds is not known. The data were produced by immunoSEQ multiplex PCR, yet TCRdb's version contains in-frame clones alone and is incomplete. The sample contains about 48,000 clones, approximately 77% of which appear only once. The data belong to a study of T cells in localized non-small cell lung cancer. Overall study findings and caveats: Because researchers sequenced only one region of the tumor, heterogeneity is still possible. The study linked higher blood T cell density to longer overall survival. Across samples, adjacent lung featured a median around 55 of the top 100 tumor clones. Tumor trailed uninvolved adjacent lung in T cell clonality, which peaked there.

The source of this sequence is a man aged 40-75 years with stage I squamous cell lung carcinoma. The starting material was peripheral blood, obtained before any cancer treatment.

The CDR3 sequence: CASSLGAGTNTGELFF. As DNA, the CDR3 is TGTGCCAGCAGCCTCGGCGCCGGGACGAACACCGGGGAGCTGTTTTTT. This sequence joins TRBV7-9 and TRBJ2-2; D might be TRBD2 (5 bases). Germline CDR1 SEHNR, CDR2 FQNEAQ (reference sequence). This CDR3 has 16 amino acids. Trimming took off 5 bases at V and 0 bases at J, with 13 bases between the two ends.